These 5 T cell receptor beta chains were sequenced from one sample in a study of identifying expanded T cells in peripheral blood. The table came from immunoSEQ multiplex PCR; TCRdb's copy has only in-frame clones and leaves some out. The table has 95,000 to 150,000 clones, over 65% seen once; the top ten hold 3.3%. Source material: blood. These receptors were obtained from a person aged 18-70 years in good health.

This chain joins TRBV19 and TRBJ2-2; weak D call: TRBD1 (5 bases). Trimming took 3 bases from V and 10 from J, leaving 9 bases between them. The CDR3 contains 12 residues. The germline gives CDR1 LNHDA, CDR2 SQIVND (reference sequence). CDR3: CASSISREELFF. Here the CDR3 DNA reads TGTGCCAGTAGTATCAGCAGGGAGGAGCTGTTTTTT.

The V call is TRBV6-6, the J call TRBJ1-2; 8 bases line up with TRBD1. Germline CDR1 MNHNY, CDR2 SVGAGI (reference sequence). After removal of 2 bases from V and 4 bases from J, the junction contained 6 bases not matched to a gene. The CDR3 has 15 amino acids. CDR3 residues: CASSYTGTGVYGYTF. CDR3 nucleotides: TGTGCCAGCAGTTACACGGGGACAGGAGTCTATGGCTACACCTTC.

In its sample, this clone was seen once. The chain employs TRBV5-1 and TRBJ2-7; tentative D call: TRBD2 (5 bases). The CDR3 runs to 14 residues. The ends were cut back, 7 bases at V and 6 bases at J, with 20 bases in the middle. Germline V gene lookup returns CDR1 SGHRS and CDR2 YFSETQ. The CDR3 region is CASRYTEVGSEQYF. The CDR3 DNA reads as TGCGCCAGCCGTTACACGGAGGTCGGGTCCGAGCAGTACTTC.

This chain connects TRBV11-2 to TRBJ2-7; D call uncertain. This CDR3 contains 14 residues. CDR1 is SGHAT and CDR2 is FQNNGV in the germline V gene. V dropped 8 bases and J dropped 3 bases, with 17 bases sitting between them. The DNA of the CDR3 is TGTGCCAGCGTCTTCCATCCCCCCAACTACGAGCAGTACTTC. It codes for CASVFHPPNYEQYF.

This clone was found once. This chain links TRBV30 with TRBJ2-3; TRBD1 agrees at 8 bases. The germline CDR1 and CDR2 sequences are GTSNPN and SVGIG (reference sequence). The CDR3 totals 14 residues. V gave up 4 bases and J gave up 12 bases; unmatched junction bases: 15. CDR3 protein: CAWTGGEDRVTQYF. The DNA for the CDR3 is TGTGCCTGGACAGGGGGCGAAGACCGCGTTACACAGTATTTT.